Here is one TCR beta chain with its context. What it recognizes is unknown. This entry is derived from a study of cytomegalovirus exposure and HLA in healthy donors. As for the study in general: It was reported in a later analysis that the 90 to 150 validation repertoires used the same platform as the approximately 600 first-cohort repertoires. Study-level findings and limits: According to the study, roughly 160 TCR beta chains were cytomegalovirus-associated. As was reported, the classifier diagnosed cytomegalovirus status with high specificity and sensitivity.

The length of the CDR3 is 14 residues. Looked up from germline, CDR1 is KGHSH and CDR2 is LQKENI. Trimming took off 0 bases at V and 7 bases at J, with 12 bases between the two ends. TCRdb's copy holds only in-frame clones and misses some; the assay was immunoSEQ multiplex PCR. The table has under 110,000 clones, roughly 90% seen once; the top ten hold 1.5% to 2%. The sequence derives from a young woman in good health and CMV-seropositive. This rearrangement joins TRBV18 to TRBJ1-1, with a weak D call TRBD1 (5 bases). Sequencing was performed on PBMCs. CDR3 region: CASSPPRTTNEAFF. CDR3 bases: TGTGCCAGCTCACCACCGCGGACAACAAATGAAGCTTTCTTT.